This entry lists 17 T cell receptor beta chains sequenced from one sample in a study of T cells in Graves' hyperthyroidism and ophthalmopathy. RNA transcripts provided the source from which TCR beta CDR3 regions were amplified. With the HTBI primer set, the TCR CDR3 went through a first round of RT-PCR. TCRdb independently ran MiXCR on the multiplex PCR reads; one entry per CDR3 protein. The table includes fewer than 800,000 distinct CDR3 sequences, roughly 17% detected once. Sample: blood. Every receptor here comes from a man aged 18 to 29 with Graves' hyperthyroidism.

CDR3 sequence reads: CASSVGQGSGNTIYF. Here the CDR3 DNA reads TGTGCCAGCAGCGTAGGACAGGGCTCTGGAAACACCATATATTTT. This sequence joins TRBV9 and TRBJ1-3; the match to TRBD1 covers 7 bases. The CDR3 is made up of 15 amino acids. Germline values: CDR1 SGDLS, CDR2 YYNGEE. With V trimmed by 0 bases and J by 0 bases, 0 bases remained unmatched.

Comment on this clonotype: One junction end disagrees with the germline gene, perhaps due to a read error. This chain uses TRBV28 with TRBJ2-1, with D perhaps being TRBD1 or TRBD2 (6 bases each). Germline lookup yields CDR1 MDHEN and CDR2 SYDVKM. The CDR3 is 15 amino acids. The CDR3 coding sequence is TGTGCCAGCAGTCCCAGGGCCGGGGGCGCTTTCCGTCAGTCCTTC. It is translated as CASSPRAGGAFRQSF.

This clonotype was seen at least ten times. The CDR3 DNA sequence: TGTGCCAGCAGCACCCCGGACGGCTACGAGCAGTACTTC. Translating it yields CASSTPDGYEQYF. This chain connects TRBV7-2 to TRBJ2-7; no firm D call. The V end was cut by 5 bases, the J end by 3 bases, with 11 bases between. The CDR3 extends over 13 amino acids. Germline V gene data show CDR1 as SGHTA and CDR2 as FQGNSA.

This clonotype turned up a few times. The CDR3 coding sequence is TGTGCCACCAGCATACCCGGGACAGAATTCAACTATGGCTACACCTTC. It codes for CATSIPGTEFNYGYTF. This sequence joins TRBV15 and TRBJ1-2; 7 bases are shared with TRBD1. J was trimmed by 2 bases and V by 4 bases; bases with no gene match: 10. This CDR3 is 16 amino acids long. In germline, CDR1 is LNHNV, CDR2 YYDKDF (reference sequence). The whole variable domain, filled in from reference TRBV15 and TRBJ1-2, reads DAMVIQNPRYQVTQFGKPVTLSCSQTLNHNVMYWYQQKSSQAPKLLFHYYDKDFNNEADTPDNFQSRRPNTSFCFLDIRSPGLGDTAMYLCATSIPGTEFNYGYTFGSGTRLTVV.

This clonotype came up many times. This chain links TRBV24-1 with TRBJ2-6; D may be TRBD2 (5 bases). Germline loops: CDR1 KGHDR, CDR2 SFDVKD. Trimming removed 4 bases at V and 5 bases at J, with 14 bases between. The CDR3 is 16 amino acids. Written as DNA, the CDR3 is TGTGCCACCAGTGAACCGGACGGGGATAGGGCCAACGTCCTGACTTTC. It is translated as CATSEPDGDRANVLTF.

Concerning this clonotype: Likely a read error: the CDR3 ends without its conserved phenylalanine or tryptophan. This chain joins TRBV7-3 and TRBJ2-3; D is perhaps TRBD1 (5 bases). Trimming stripped 4 bases from V and 2 bases from J, with 16 bases between. From germline, CDR1 is SGHTA and CDR2 FQGTGA. The length of the CDR3 is 16 residues. The CDR3 coding sequence is TGTGCCAGCAGCTCCCACCCCTGGACATTCACAGATACGCAGTATTCT. This encodes CASSSHPWTFTDTQYS.

This clonotype has a handful of counts. The V and J genes are TRBV7-9 and TRBJ2-1, with 12 bases matching TRBD2. V shed 7 bases and J 3 bases; nucleotides not matched to a gene: 10. This CDR3 spans 17 amino acids. Looked up from germline, CDR1 is SEHNR and CDR2 is FQNEAQ (reference sequence). CDR3 amino acids: CASTNTAGLAGYNEQFF. CDR3 in DNA: TGTGCCAGCACCAACACCGCGGGACTAGCGGGCTACAATGAGCAGTTCTTC.

This clonotype was counted ten times or more. The chain uses TRBV27 and TRBJ2-6; D is ambiguous. The germline gives CDR1 MNHEY, CDR2 SMNVEV (reference sequence). V was cut by 3 bases and J by 2 bases, with 5 bases left in between. The CDR3 is made up of 14 amino acids. CDR3 coding DNA: TGTGCCAGCAGTTTTTCGACTGGGGCCAACGTCCTGACTTTC. Translating it yields CASSFSTGANVLTF. Looking up the rest from reference TRBV27 and TRBJ2-6 gives the full variable domain: EAQVTQNPRYLITVTGKKLTVTCSQNMNHEYMSWYRQDPGLGLRQIYYSMNVEVTDKGDVPEGYKVSRKEKRNFPLILESPSPNQTSLYFCASSFSTGANVLTFGAGSRLTVL.

This clonotype was recorded a few times. CDR3 DNA: TGTGCCAGCAGCCCCTTGGGGACGGTGACAGGGGATCCCACAGATACGCAGTATTTT. This gives the protein CASSPLGTVTGDPTDTQYF. The chain employs TRBV3-1 and TRBJ2-3; 8 bases are shared with TRBD1. Trimming removed 4 bases from V and 2 bases from J; junction bases left unmatched: 17. Germline V gene data show CDR1 as LGHDT and CDR2 as YNNKEL (reference sequence). The length of the CDR3 is 19 residues.

Ten or more counts support this clonotype. The J gene is TRBJ1-2, the V gene TRBV5-1; no reliable D call. CDR3 length: 14 residues. In germline, CDR1 is SGHRS, CDR2 YFSETQ. V was pared by 1 base and J by 5 bases, with 12 bases between. The CDR3 region has the DNA TGCGCCAGCAGCTTGACCGAATCGGGATATGGCTACACCTTC. Translated: CASSLTESGYGYTF.

This clonotype was seen many times. J is TRBJ2-1 and V is TRBV28, with D possibly matching TRBD2 (5 bases). The germline V gene encodes CDR1 MDHEN and CDR2 SYDVKM. Trimming stripped 4 bases from V and 12 bases from J, with 19 bases between. CDR3 size: 14 residues. In nucleotides, the CDR3 is TGTGCCAGCAGTTCCCCGGGGAGTACAATGAGGCAGTTCTTC. This gives the protein CASSSPGSTMRQFF.

J is TRBJ2-7 and V is TRBV7-2; no firm D call. Trimming removed 6 bases at V and 2 bases at J, with 23 bases between. The germline V gene encodes CDR1 SGHTA and CDR2 FQGNSA. CDR3 size: 17 residues. CDR3 in DNA: TGTGCCAGCAGTTCACTAACCTCCGGGCCTAAGGCCTACGAGCAGTACTTC. Its translation is CASSSLTSGPKAYEQYF.

This chain connects TRBV12-3 or TRBV12-4 to TRBJ2-3; 11 bases line up with TRBD2. The J segment lost 5 bases and the V segment lost 4 bases, leaving 17 bases of the junction unmatched. The CDR3 covers 19 residues. DNA for the CDR3: TGTGCCAGCAGTTACCGCCGGGGTAGCGGGGGGGCCCGCGGAGATACGCAGTATTTT. Residues: CASSYRRGSGGARGDTQYF.

The rearrangement links TRBV12-3 or TRBV12-4 to TRBJ1-3, with TRBD1 as a possible D gene (5 bases). The CDR3 loop spans 14 amino acids. The V end lost 6 bases, the J end lost 3 bases, and 12 bases lay between the germline ends. CDR3 DNA sequence: TGTGCCAGCAGACGTACAGGCCTTGGAAACACCATATATTTT. It is translated as CASRRTGLGNTIYF.

The table lists this clonotype with many counts. This chain joins TRBV11-2 and TRBJ1-1; D ambiguous. Germline lookup yields CDR1 SGHAT and CDR2 FQNNGV. Trimming took 1 base from V and 4 from J, leaving 4 bases between them. The CDR3 loop spans 12 amino acids. CDR3 residues: CASSLASTEAFF. The CDR3 DNA reads as TGTGCCAGCAGCTTAGCGAGCACTGAAGCTTTCTTT.

CDR3 loop: CASSLRSPTDTQYF. DNA for the CDR3: TGTGCCAGTAGTCTCCGGAGTCCAACAGATACGCAGTATTTT. J is TRBJ2-3 and V is TRBV19; D gene ambiguous. Germline CDR1 is LNHDA and CDR2 is SQIVND (reference sequence). This CDR3 region has 14 residues. The V end lost 5 bases, the J end lost 3 bases, and 12 bases lay between the germline ends.

V is TRBV7-3 and J is TRBJ2-1, with TRBD2 matching over 7 bases. Germline assignment: CDR1 SGHTA and CDR2 FQGTGA. J lost 9 bases, V lost 5 bases, and 7 bases had no gene match. CDR3 length: 13 amino acids. The CDR3 here is CASSPSGTREQFF. DNA of the CDR3: TGTGCCAGCAGCCCCAGCGGGACGCGTGAGCAGTTCTTC.